This T cell receptor beta chain came from a study of T cell responses to AZD1222 COVID-19 vaccine. Study details: Second doses at about 4 or about 12 weeks were pooled. Study observations and caveats: Scientists sampled the repertoires only once the peak T cell response had passed. Only five or six individuals given AZD1222 were seropositive at baseline. Spike regions recognized by vaccine-associated CD4 TCRs spanned the protein, led by 160-218 and 743-854.

The CDR3 is 16 residues long. CDR1 SGHRS and CDR2 YFSETQ come from the germline V gene. V shed 4 bases and J shed 7 bases, with 18 bases lying between them. The data were produced by immunoSEQ multiplex PCR, yet TCRdb's version contains in-frame clones alone and is incomplete. The sample includes around 60,000 clones, 85% to 90% of them seen just once. In the case of this clone: Its antigen remains unidentified.

The clonotype was recovered from an adult in good health. This material consisted of peripheral blood, taken on day 0 of AZD1222 vaccination. The chain links TRBV5-1 to TRBJ1-6; D gene uncertain. Here the CDR3 reads CASSPRVEGRNSPLHF. The DNA of the CDR3 is TGCGCCAGCAGCCCGAGGGTGGAGGGTAGGAATTCACCCCTCCACTTT.